The 21 T cell receptor beta chains reported below all come from one sample, sequenced in a study of cytomegalovirus exposure and HLA in healthy donors. Primers for the PCR totalled 60 Vbeta and 13 Jbeta. Profiled with immunoSEQ multiplex PCR; TCRdb holds only in-frame clones, not every one. The sample yields 95,000 to 100,000 clones, 65% to 80% seen once. The sequenced material came from PBMCs. All receptors come from a man between 40 and 49 years old in good health and CMV-seropositive.

V gene TRBV7-9 combines with J gene TRBJ2-7; possibly TRBD1 for D (7 bases). The V end was cut by 1 base, the J end by 5 bases, with 18 bases between. The CDR3 is 16 residues long. CDR1 and CDR2 from the germline V gene are SEHNR and FQNEAQ (reference sequence). This CDR3 reads CASSLGRGTVWDEQYF. Here the CDR3 DNA reads TGTGCCAGCAGCTTAGGCCGCGGGACAGTGTGGGACGAGCAGTACTTC.

The CDR3: CASSIGGGEGEQFF. The CDR3 DNA reads as TGTGCCAGTAGTATAGGAGGAGGGGAGGGTGAGCAGTTCTTC. The chain recombines TRBV19 with TRBJ2-1; 7 bases match TRBD2. Germline values: CDR1 LNHDA, CDR2 SQIVND (reference sequence). The V and J ends lost 1 base and 9 bases, in that order; junction bases with no gene match: 6. CDR3 length: 14 residues.

The rearrangement uses TRBV5-3 and TRBJ2-7; 8 bases map to TRBD2. TRBV5-3 falls under the ORF class, with uncertain function. The CDR3 totals 13 residues. With V trimmed by 3 bases and J by 4 bases, 3 bases remained unmatched. The CDR3, as DNA: TGTGCCAGAAGCTCGGGACTAGAATACGAGCAGTACTTC. Translation: CARSSGLEYEQYF.

This clone was found once. The chain uses TRBV5-4 and TRBJ2-3; TRBD2 matches 8 bases. The CDR3 totals 14 residues. V shed 3 bases and J 6 bases; nucleotides not matched to a gene: 6. Germline CDR1 SGHNT, CDR2 YYREEE (reference sequence). CDR3 sequence: CASSSPGGGDTQYF. CDR3 coding DNA: TGTGCCAGCAGCTCCCCGGGGGGGGGCGATACGCAGTATTTT. Based on the CDR3 plus reference TRBV5-4 and TRBJ2-3, the full variable domain is ETGVTQSPTHLIKTRGQQVTLRCSSQSGHNTVSWYQQALGQGPQFIFQYYREEENGRGNFPPRFSGLQFPNYSSELNVNALELDDSALYLCASSSPGGGDTQYFGPGTRLTVL.

V gene TRBV6-1 combines with J gene TRBJ1-5, with a possible D match to TRBD1 (5 bases). The CDR3 sequence is 13 residues long. Germline CDR1 is MNHNS and CDR2 is SASEGT. The V end was cut by 6 bases, the J end by 3 bases, with 9 bases between. CDR3 nucleotide sequence: TGTGCCAGCAGAAGACAGAACAATCAGCCCCAGCATTTT. Amino acid sequence: CASRRQNNQPQHF.

The chain joins TRBV15 to TRBJ2-5; 10 nucleotides align to TRBD1. Germline CDR1 reads LNHNV; CDR2 reads YYDKDF (reference sequence). The CDR3 runs to 14 residues. With 0 bases clipped from V and 7 bases from J, the junction kept 2 bases outside the gene matches. The CDR3 sequence is CATSRDRTGGTQYF. For the CDR3, the DNA is TGTGCCACCAGCAGAGATAGGACAGGGGGGACCCAGTACTTC.

The chain couples TRBV28 to TRBJ2-7; 13 bases align to TRBD2. This CDR3 is built from 15 residues. J was trimmed by 3 bases and V by 8 bases; bases with no gene match: 7. Germline-derived CDR1 and CDR2 are MDHEN and SYDVKM. This CDR3 reads CASSTGTSGVYEQYF. The CDR3 DNA sequence: TGTGCCAGCTCCACCGGGACTAGCGGGGTCTACGAGCAGTACTTC.

This sequence joins TRBV1 and TRBJ2-1; TRBD2 is the table's D call, not checked against the DNA. TRBV1 has pseudogene status. The CDR3 contains 14 residues. CDR3 in amino acids: CTSSHRPSGNEQFF. The CDR3 DNA reads as TGCACCAGCAGCCACCGTCCTTCGGGCAATGAGCAGTTCTTC.

The chain has TRBV11-2 and TRBJ1-2; a weak D match, TRBD1 (5 bases). This CDR3 has 14 amino acids. The germline gives CDR1 SGHAT, CDR2 FQNNGV. Trimming stripped 5 bases from V and 7 bases from J, with 17 bases between. This CDR3 is CASSPGGGEGGYTF. The CDR3 DNA is TGTGCCAGCAGCCCGGGCGGAGGGGAGGGTGGCTACACCTTC.

In nucleotides, the CDR3 is TGTGCCAGCAGCTTAATCCCCGAATCGGACACTGAAGCTTTCTTT. The encoded protein is CASSLIPESDTEAFF. The chain joins TRBV7-3 to TRBJ1-1; D remains unclear. Germline CDR1 is SGHTA and CDR2 is FQGTGA. Trimming removed 1 base from V and 3 bases from J, with 12 bases in between. This CDR3 is built from 15 residues.

The CDR3 reads CASSLWDTSYEQYF. The CDR3 bases are TGTGCCAGCAGCCTCTGGGACACGTCCTACGAGCAGTACTTC. V usage is TRBV7-9 and J usage is TRBJ2-7, with D possibly TRBD1 on 6 matching bases. This CDR3 contains 14 residues. Germline CDR1 SEHNR, CDR2 FQNEAQ (reference sequence). V gave up 5 bases and J gave up 1 base, with 12 bases separating them.

The V call is TRBV4-2, the J call TRBJ2-1, with 7 bases fitting TRBD1. The germline V gene encodes CDR1 LGHNA and CDR2 YNFKEQ. The CDR3 is 16 amino acids. The trim removed 1 base at V and 1 base at J, leaving 4 bases unmatched. This CDR3 reads CASSQVGTASYNEQFF. CDR3 DNA: TGTGCCAGCAGCCAAGTCGGGACAGCTTCCTACAATGAGCAGTTCTTC.

The gene calls are TRBV28 and TRBJ1-4; D remains ambiguous. Germline lookup yields CDR1 MDHEN and CDR2 SYDVKM. This CDR3 spans 15 amino acids. The ends were cut back, 5 bases at V and 4 bases at J, with 14 bases in the middle. The CDR3 coding sequence is TGTGCCAGCAGTCCCGGTTCACAGTTTAATGAAAAACTGTTTTTT. Encoded protein: CASSPGSQFNEKLFF.

This chain connects TRBV5-3 to TRBJ2-7; TRBD2 matches at 13 bases. TRBV5-3 is identified as an open reading frame with a role that is uncertain. The CDR3 totals 16 residues. V dropped 2 bases and J dropped 2; count of bases not matched to a gene: 4. The CDR3, as DNA: TGTGCCAGAAGCTTCCTCGGGACTAGCGGGACCTACGAGCAGTACTTC. It encodes CARSFLGTSGTYEQYF.

This chain links TRBV18 with TRBJ2-2; D is possibly TRBD1 (6 bases). There are 16 residues in the CDR3. Germline CDR1 KGHSH, CDR2 LQKENI. V lost 0 bases, J lost 1 base, and 9 bases lay in between. In nucleotides, the CDR3 is TGTGCCAGCTCACCACCGAACAGGGTGAACACCGGGGAGCTGTTTTTT. Its protein is CASSPPNRVNTGELFF.

There are a few counts of this clone. The chain uses TRBV28 and TRBJ2-7, with 11 bases matching TRBD2. This CDR3 comprises 16 residues. Germline V gives CDR1 MDHEN, CDR2 SYDVKM. The trim removed 5 bases at V and 0 bases at J, leaving 6 bases unmatched. The CDR3 region is CASSGQGLAVSYEQYF. DNA for the CDR3: TGTGCCAGCAGTGGCCAGGGACTAGCGGTCTCCTACGAGCAGTACTTC.

This clone was counted between two and nine times. This sequence joins TRBV19 and TRBJ2-7; the D gene is possibly TRBD2 (6 bases). CDR1 LNHDA and CDR2 SQIVND come from the germline V gene (reference sequence). CDR3 length: 15 amino acids. V lost 5 bases to trimming and J lost 2 bases, with 16 bases between them. In DNA form, the CDR3 reads TGTGCCAGTAGTCGAAAGGCTCGGGGGACCTACGAGCAGTACTTC. It translates to CASSRKARGTYEQYF. The full variable domain, its missing parts supplied by reference TRBV19 and TRBJ2-7, is DGGITQSPKYLFRKEGQNVTLSCEQNLNHDAMYWYRQDPGQGLRLIYYSQIVNDFQKGDIAEGYSVSREKKESFPLTVTSAQKNPTAFYLCASSRKARGTYEQYFGPGTRLTVT.

The sample holds a few counts of this clone. V and J are TRBV9 and TRBJ2-2; tentative D call: TRBD2 (6 bases). V was cut by 4 bases and J by 2 bases, with 15 bases left in between. The V gene's germline CDR1 is SGDLS and CDR2 YYNGEE. The CDR3 extends over 16 amino acids. CDR3 sequence: CASSPDPGDNTGELFF. CDR3 nucleotides: TGTGCCAGCAGCCCAGATCCGGGGGACAACACCGGGGAGCTGTTTTTT.

The V and J genes are TRBV13 and TRBJ1-2; 7 nucleotides match TRBD1. The germline gives CDR1 PRHDT, CDR2 FYEKMQ (reference sequence). The CDR3 sequence is 14 residues long. The trim removed 0 bases at V and 2 bases at J, leaving 0 bases unmatched. CDR3 sequence: CASSLGTGNYGYTF. The CDR3 DNA follows: TGTGCCAGCAGCTTAGGGACAGGGAACTATGGCTACACCTTC. Drawing the rest from reference TRBV13 and TRBJ1-2, the complete variable domain is AAGVIQSPRHLIKEKRETATLKCYPIPRHDTVYWYQQGPGQDPQFLISFYEKMQSDKGSIPDRFSAQQFSDYHSELNMSSLELGDSALYFCASSLGTGNYGYTFGSGTRLTVV.

The chain has TRBV4-3 and TRBJ2-1; tentative D call: TRBD1 (6 bases). The germline CDR1 and CDR2 sequences are LGHNA and YSLEER. Trimming pared 2 bases from V and 1 base from J, leaving 15 bases between. CDR3 length: 17 amino acids. Written as DNA, the CDR3 is TGCGCCAGCAGCCAAAACCCGCTAGGACAGTCCTACAATGAGCAGTTCTTC. The encoded protein is CASSQNPLGQSYNEQFF.

The chain carries TRBV21-1 and TRBJ1-5. TRBV21-1 constitutes a pseudogene. CDR3 length: 16 amino acids. This chain's CDR3 is CASSKDSKVSNQPQHF. The CDR3 DNA sequence: TGTGCCAGCAGCAAAGATTCTAAAGTATCCAATCAGCCCCAGCATTTT.